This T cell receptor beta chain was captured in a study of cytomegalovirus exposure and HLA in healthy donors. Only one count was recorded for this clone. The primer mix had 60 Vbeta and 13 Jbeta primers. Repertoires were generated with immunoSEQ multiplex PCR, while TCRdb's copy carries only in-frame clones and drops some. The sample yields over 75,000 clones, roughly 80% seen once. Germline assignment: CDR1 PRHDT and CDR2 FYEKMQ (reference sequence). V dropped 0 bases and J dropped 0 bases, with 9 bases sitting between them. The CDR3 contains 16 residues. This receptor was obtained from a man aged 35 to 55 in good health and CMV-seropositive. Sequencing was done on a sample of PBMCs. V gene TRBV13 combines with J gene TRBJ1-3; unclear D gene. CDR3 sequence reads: CASSLGAGFSGNTIYF. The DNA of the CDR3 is TGTGCCAGCAGCTTAGGGGCAGGCTTCTCTGGAAACACCATATATTTT.